What follows is one TCR beta chain and its context. Authors' analysis steps: Reference gene primer amplification gave estimated nucleated cell counts. Here immunoSEQ multiplex PCR was the method, and the copy in TCRdb shows in-frame clones only, minus some. That table furnishes V, J and clone size, whereas the DNA furnished D and trimming. The sample consists of 130,000 to 150,000 clones, 65% to 90% of them appearing once. The data derive from a study of blood T cell repertoires in COVID-19. As for the study in general: Both acute and convalescent COVID-19 samples were obtained from the United States, Italy and Spain.

This sequence originates from a woman in her 50s in a cohort sampled during active or convalescent COVID-19. Sequenced input: peripheral blood.

DNA of the CDR3: TGCAGCGTTGAGGGGGCTTTCGAGTACAATGAGCAGTTCTTC. Protein product: CSVEGAFEYNEQFF. The V call is TRBV29-1, the J call TRBJ2-1; possibly TRBD1 for D (6 bases). Germline CDR1 is SQVTM and CDR2 is ANQGSEA. Trimming shortened V by 3 bases and J by 4 bases, and 13 bases separated the two germline ends. CDR3 size: 14 residues.